The 11 T cell receptor beta chains below come from one sample, sequenced in a study of blood T cell repertoires in COVID-19. The assay was immunoSEQ multiplex PCR, and TCRdb's table has in-frame clones only and misses some. Of 200,000 to 250,000 clones listed, 70% to 90% are singletons. The material sequenced was peripheral blood. The receptors were gathered from a woman under 30 who had recovered from COVID-19.

The chain has TRBV29-1 and TRBJ2-3; 12 nucleotides match TRBD2. This CDR3 comprises 14 residues. Germline CDR1 SQVTM, CDR2 ANQGSEA. The CDR3 DNA follows: TGCGGCCGGACTAGCGGGGATGACACAGATACGCAGTATTTT. Protein: CGRTSGDDTDTQYF.

The V gene is TRBV5-1, the J gene TRBJ1-1; the match to TRBD1 covers 8 bases. The V gene end was trimmed by 4 bases and the J gene end by 3 bases; junction bases not matched to a gene: 5. Germline CDR1 is SGHRS and CDR2 is YFSETQ. The CDR3 runs 14 residues. The CDR3 is CASSLPQGDTEAFF. The CDR3 DNA is TGCGCCAGCAGCCTCCCACAGGGGGACACTGAAGCTTTCTTT.

This clone is a singleton in its sample. The V and J genes are TRBV19 and TRBJ2-1, with D unclear. In germline, CDR1 is LNHDA, CDR2 SQIVND (reference sequence). CDR3 size: 16 residues. Trimming left V 1 base short and J 4 bases short, with 14 bases between. The CDR3 here is CASSIAARGAYNEQFF. The CDR3 region has the DNA TGTGCCAGTAGTATAGCAGCTAGAGGTGCGTACAATGAGCAGTTCTTC.

The genes are TRBV18 and TRBJ1-6; D is possibly TRBD1 (6 bases). Germline V CDR1 and CDR2: KGHSH, LQKENI. This CDR3 region has 14 residues. V was clipped by 3 bases and J by 14 bases, with 17 bases between them. This CDR3 reads CASSPGHSYRTLHF. In DNA form, the CDR3 reads TGTGCCAGCTCACCGGGACACTCATATAGAACCCTCCACTTT. The full variable domain, with the rest looked up from reference TRBV18 and TRBJ1-6, is NAGVMQNPRHLVRRRGQEARLRCSPMKGHSHVYWYRQLPEEGLKFMVYLQKENIIDESGMPKERFSAEFPKEGPSILRIQQVVRGDSAAYFCASSPGHSYRTLHFGNGTRLTVT.

This clone was counted only a few times. The chain employs TRBV9 and TRBJ2-4; TRBD2 is a possible D gene (5 bases). In germline, CDR1 is SGDLS, CDR2 YYNGEE. The V and J ends lost 0 bases and 2 bases respectively, with 12 bases between them. The CDR3 length is 16 residues. CDR3 DNA: TGTGCCAGCAGCGTAGGCGAGGGTTTTTCCAAAAACATTCAGTACTTC. It codes for CASSVGEGFSKNIQYF.

CDR3 nucleotide sequence: TGCGCCAGCAGCTTAAGTGGGAGTGAGCAGTTCTTC. Protein product: CASSLSGSEQFF. This rearrangement joins TRBV5-1 to TRBJ2-1, with D perhaps TRBD2 (5 bases). Trimming removed 2 bases at V and 9 bases at J, with 9 bases between. The CDR3 consists of 12 residues. Germline lookup yields CDR1 SGHRS and CDR2 YFSETQ. Full variable domain (missing parts from reference TRBV5-1 and TRBJ2-1): KAGVTQTPRYLIKTRGQQVTLSCSPISGHRSVSWYQQTPGQGLQFLFEYFSETQRNKGNFPGRFSGRQFSNSRSEMNVSTLELGDSALYLCASSLSGSEQFFGPGTRLTVL.

The chain combines TRBV5-5 with TRBJ2-7, with D perhaps matching TRBD1 (6 bases). Germline lookup yields CDR1 SGHKS and CDR2 YYEKEE (reference sequence). The V and J ends lost 4 bases and 3 bases respectively, with 17 bases between them. This CDR3 is 15 amino acids long. CDR3 sequence (DNA): TGTGCCAGCAGCGTTGCACAGGGCCTCCACTACGAGCAGTACTTC. This gives the protein CASSVAQGLHYEQYF.

The chain recombines TRBV7-2 with TRBJ1-2; D remains unclear. CDR1 is SGHTA and CDR2 is FQGNSA in the germline V gene. Trimming pared 5 bases from V and 8 bases from J, leaving 15 bases between. The CDR3 sequence is 13 residues long. CDR3 bases: TGTGCCAGCAGCCCGGAGTTATTTATGGGCTACACCTTC. Translating it yields CASSPELFMGYTF.

This chain connects TRBV11-2 to TRBJ1-1, with D possibly matching TRBD1 (5 bases). CDR1 and CDR2 (germline): SGHAT, FQNNGV. The V end was cut by 4 bases, the J end by 5 bases, with 14 bases between. The CDR3 runs 14 residues. CDR3 nucleotide sequence: TGTGCCAGCAGCTACCCGGGGGGTCGGACTGAAGCTTTCTTT. As protein: CASSYPGGRTEAFF.

The rearrangement links TRBV5-1 to TRBJ2-1; D unclear. This CDR3 spans 12 amino acids. V lost 3 bases and J 7 bases, leaving 8 bases between the germline ends. Per the germline V gene, CDR1 is SGHRS and CDR2 is YFSETQ. The CDR3 DNA reads TGCGCCAGCAGCTCAGGCTTAAATGAGCAGTTCTTC. Translating gives CASSSGLNEQFF. Based on the CDR3 plus reference TRBV5-1 and TRBJ2-1, the full variable domain is KAGVTQTPRYLIKTRGQQVTLSCSPISGHRSVSWYQQTPGQGLQFLFEYFSETQRNKGNFPGRFSGRQFSNSRSEMNVSTLELGDSALYLCASSSGLNEQFFGPGTRLTVL.

The chain recombines TRBV29-1 with TRBJ1-1, with no clear D. This CDR3 region has 13 residues. Between the trimmed V and J ends, which lost 7 bases and 1 base, there was a span of 13 bases. Germline assignment: CDR1 SQVTM and CDR2 ANQGSEA. This CDR3 is CSARWRKNTEAFF. The CDR3, as DNA: TGCAGCGCGAGGTGGAGGAAGAACACTGAAGCTTTCTTT.